A single sample gave rise to the 11 T cell receptor beta chains below, sequenced in a study of CD8+ T cells in alopecia areata. RNA extraction and reverse transcription yielded cDNA as sequencing template. The data were produced by immunoSEQ multiplex PCR, yet TCRdb's version contains in-frame clones alone and is incomplete. The sample shows around 200,000 clones, 50% to 75% of them seen only once. Treatment in this sample: oral pan-JAK inhibitor, 5-10 mg twice daily. The sample consisted of CD4+ T cells sorted from blood, taken at week 4, from a patient treated with tofacitinib. The source of these receptors is a human donor with alopecia areata.

This clone came up a few times. The chain recombines TRBV7-3 with TRBJ1-1; D is ambiguous. Between the trimmed V and J ends, which lost 5 bases and 4 bases, there was a span of 14 bases. Germline values: CDR1 SGHTA, CDR2 FQGTGA. The CDR3 is 14 amino acids. CDR3 in amino acids: CASSPHTLGTEAFF. CDR3 sequence (DNA): TGTGCCAGCAGCCCCCATACTTTAGGCACTGAAGCTTTCTTT.

The chain couples TRBV5-4 to TRBJ1-6; D is perhaps TRBD1 (5 bases). Germline V lookup: CDR1 SGHNT, CDR2 YYREEE (reference sequence). V dropped 3 bases and J dropped 4 bases, with 14 bases sitting between them. The CDR3 consists of 16 residues. This chain's CDR3 is CASSSRREGYNSPLHF. The CDR3 region has the DNA TGTGCCAGCAGCTCCCGCAGGGAGGGATATAATTCACCCCTCCACTTT. The full variable domain, in which reference TRBV5-4 and TRBJ1-6 provide the parts outside the CDR3, is ETGVTQSPTHLIKTRGQQVTLRCSSQSGHNTVSWYQQALGQGPQFIFQYYREEENGRGNFPPRFSGLQFPNYSSELNVNALELDDSALYLCASSSRREGYNSPLHFGNGTRLTVT.

The chain employs TRBV15 and TRBJ1-6; 7 bases match TRBD1. There are 15 residues in the CDR3. Germline CDR1 reads LNHNV; CDR2 reads YYDKDF (reference sequence). V lost 1 base and J lost 6; bases outside the gene matches: 3. For the CDR3, the DNA is TGTGCCACCAGCAGAGTGGACAGGCTTAATTCACCCCTCCACTTT. This gives the protein CATSRVDRLNSPLHF.

The chain couples TRBV9 to TRBJ2-5; D unresolved. CDR3 length: 13 amino acids. With 0 bases removed from V and 5 bases from J, the gap between germline ends came to 8 bases. Germline assignment: CDR1 SGDLS and CDR2 YYNGEE. This chain's CDR3 is CASSVGWMETQYF. DNA of the CDR3: TGTGCCAGCAGCGTAGGGTGGATGGAGACCCAGTACTTC.

This clone has just one count. The J gene is TRBJ1-1, the V gene TRBV29-1; maybe TRBD1 (5 bases). Trimming removed 4 bases from V and 5 bases from J, with 17 bases in between. Per germline, CDR1 SQVTM and CDR2 ANQGSEA. The CDR3 has 14 residues. As DNA, the CDR3 is TGCAGCGTTGCCAGGGCGATGTTAGGAACTGAAGCTTTCTTT. Translated, it gives CSVARAMLGTEAFF.

This clone was counted a few times. The chain combines TRBV7-2 with TRBJ2-7; possibly TRBD1 for D (6 bases). V was trimmed by 9 bases and J by 4 bases, leaving 16 bases between them. Per germline, CDR1 SGHTA and CDR2 FQGNSA. CDR3 length: 13 amino acids. The CDR3 DNA is TGTGCCAGTCACGCGGACAGTACATACGAGCAGTACTTC. It yields the protein CASHADSTYEQYF.

A few counts support this clone. Here the CDR3 reads CASRPQGYTEAFF. The CDR3 region has the DNA TGTGCCAGCAGACCCCAGGGGTACACTGAAGCTTTCTTT. The V gene is TRBV11-2, the J gene TRBJ1-1; TRBD1 is a possible D gene (6 bases). Trimming pared 6 bases from V and 3 bases from J, leaving 11 bases between. Germline CDR1 and CDR2: SGHAT and FQNNGV. The CDR3 is 13 amino acids. The complete variable domain, with remaining parts taken from reference TRBV11-2 and TRBJ1-1, reads EAGVAQSPRYKIIEKRQSVAFWCNPISGHATLYWYQQILGQGPKLLIQFQNNGVVDDSQLPKDRFSAERLKGVDSTLKIQPAKLEDSAVYLCASRPQGYTEAFFGQGTRLTVV.

V gene TRBV7-2 combines with J gene TRBJ1-2; D is unclear. CDR3 size: 13 residues. Between the trimmed V and J ends, which lost 3 bases and 6 bases, there was a span of 11 bases. Germline values: CDR1 SGHTA, CDR2 FQGNSA. CDR3 DNA: TGTGCCAGCAGCTTCCGAAGGGCGAATGGCTACACCTTC. It yields the protein CASSFRRANGYTF.

V usage is TRBV16 and J usage is TRBJ1-5, with D uncertain. CDR1 and CDR2 (germline): KGHSY, FQNENV. V was shortened by 2 bases and J by 0 bases, with 14 bases between the two germline ends. The CDR3 sequence is 17 residues long. CDR3 nucleotide sequence: TGTGCCAGCAGCCAACGGCTCACTCTTAATAGCAATCAGCCCCAGCATTTT. Its protein is CASSQRLTLNSNQPQHF.

This clone has only one observation. V is TRBV4-1 and J is TRBJ1-2; 8 bases align to TRBD1. CDR3 length: 15 amino acids. The germline CDR1 and CDR2 sequences are MGHRA and YSYEKL. Trimming took 0 bases from V and 4 from J; bases not matched to a gene: 4. The DNA of the CDR3 is TGCGCCAGCAGCCAAGAGACAGGGGATCGCTATGGCTACACCTTC. It encodes CASSQETGDRYGYTF.

The V gene is TRBV2, the J gene TRBJ1-4; TRBD1 aligns across 11 bases. The CDR3 spans 13 residues. J gave up 11 bases and V 5 bases, and 4 bases lay outside the gene matches. CDR1 is SNHLY, CDR2 FYNNEI, per germline. In nucleotides, the CDR3 is TGTGCCAGCAGTTCCGGGACAGGGGGGAAACTGTTTTTT. Protein: CASSSGTGGKLFF. The complete variable domain, with remaining parts taken from reference TRBV2 and TRBJ1-4, reads EPEVTQTPSHQVTQMGQEVILRCVPISNHLYFYWYRQILGQKVEFLVSFYNNEISEKSEIFDDQFSVERPDGSNFTLKIRSTKLEDSAMYFCASSSGTGGKLFFGSGTQLSVL.